Below, one T cell receptor beta chain is given with its context. Its antigen is still unknown. The sample originates from a study of blood T cells in healthy people across ages. Study conclusions and caveats: Naive CD4+ cell counts and diversity both ran higher in long-lived than in aged donors. Higher naive T cell percentage went strongly together with higher TCR beta diversity.

Next came a second PCR, run for about 7 to 12 cycles, which used a sample-barcoded 5' primer along with a J-beta primer mix. TCRdb recomputed calls from the 5' RACE reads with MiXCR, one row per CDR3 protein. This table has hundreds of thousands of distinct CDR3 sequences, approximately 44% appearing once. Germline CDR1 SEHNR, CDR2 FQNEAQ (reference sequence). The CDR3 is 17 amino acids. J lost 8 bases, V lost 1 base, and 9 bases had no gene match. Material: blood. The V call is TRBV7-9, the J call TRBJ2-1; the match to TRBD2 covers 12 bases. This receptor was identified in a man between 60 and 70 years old in good health. The CDR3 coding sequence is TGTGCCAGCAGCTTAGGGACTAGCGGGAAGGGTTTACATGAGCAGTTCTTC. Residues: CASSLGTSGKGLHEQFF.